This T cell receptor (beta chain) was sequenced for a study of CD8 T cells in ankylosing spondylitis. Trimming cost V 3 bases and J 9 bases, with 12 bases left between them. Germline CDR1 and CDR2: MDHEN and SYDVKM. The CDR3 is 14 residues long. TCRdb re-called the 5' RACE reads through MiXCR, storing one row per CDR3 protein. The sample holds a few hundred thousand distinct CDR3 sequences; 8% are singletons and the top ten take more than 12%. Concerning this clonotype: The target antigen is unknown.

Findings of the study overall: For ankylosing spondylitis blood, a TCR beta motif of seven to nine highly homologous variants appeared characteristic.

Sequences were obtained from blood, either unsorted or a sorted T cell fraction (not recorded which). This clonotype was sampled from a male donor with ankylosing spondylitis. The chain carries TRBV28 and TRBJ1-6; D perhaps matches TRBD1 (5 bases). Here the CDR3 reads CASSFGTGRSPLHF. CDR3 DNA sequence: TGTGCCAGCAGTTTTGGGACCGGACGTTCACCCCTCCACTTT.